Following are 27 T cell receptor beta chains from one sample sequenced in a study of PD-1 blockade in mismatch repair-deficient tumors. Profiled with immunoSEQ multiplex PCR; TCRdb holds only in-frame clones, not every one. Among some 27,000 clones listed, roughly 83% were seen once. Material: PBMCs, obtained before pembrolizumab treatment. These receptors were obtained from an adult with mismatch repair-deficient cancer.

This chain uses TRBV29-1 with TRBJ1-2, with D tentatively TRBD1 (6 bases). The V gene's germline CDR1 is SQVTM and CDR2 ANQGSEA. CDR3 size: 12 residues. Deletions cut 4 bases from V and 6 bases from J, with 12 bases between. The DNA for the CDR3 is TGCAGCGTTGTCGCAGGGGTAAATGGCTACACCTTC. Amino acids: CSVVAGVNGYTF.

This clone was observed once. CDR3 sequence: CASSVGASGTTGELFF. The CDR3 nucleotides are TGTGCCAGCAGCGTAGGGGCTAGCGGGACTACCGGGGAGCTGTTTTTT. The chain links TRBV9 to TRBJ2-2; 9 bases agree with TRBD2. The germline V gene has CDR1 SGDLS and CDR2 YYNGEE. Trimming at V came to 0 bases and at J to 5 bases, leaving 5 bases not matched to a gene. The CDR3 spans 16 residues.

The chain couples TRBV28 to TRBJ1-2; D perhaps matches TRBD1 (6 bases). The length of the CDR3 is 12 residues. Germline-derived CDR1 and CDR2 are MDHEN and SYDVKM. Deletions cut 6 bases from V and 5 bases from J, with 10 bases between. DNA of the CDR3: TGTGCCAGCAGGCCACAGGGTTATGGCTACACCTTC. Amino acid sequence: CASRPQGYGYTF.

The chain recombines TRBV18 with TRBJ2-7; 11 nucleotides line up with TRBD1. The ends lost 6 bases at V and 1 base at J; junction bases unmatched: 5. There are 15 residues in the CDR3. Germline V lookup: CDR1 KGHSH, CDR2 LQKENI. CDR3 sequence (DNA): TGTGCCAGCTCGGCCGGGACAGGGGGATCCTACGAGCAGTACTTC. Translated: CASSAGTGGSYEQYF.

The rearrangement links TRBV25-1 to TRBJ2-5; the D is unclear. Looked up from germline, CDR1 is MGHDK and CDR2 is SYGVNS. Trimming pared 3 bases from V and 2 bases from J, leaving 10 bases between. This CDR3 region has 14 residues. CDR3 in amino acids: CASSDSPTQETQYF. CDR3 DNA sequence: TGTGCCAGCAGTGATTCTCCCACTCAAGAGACCCAGTACTTC.

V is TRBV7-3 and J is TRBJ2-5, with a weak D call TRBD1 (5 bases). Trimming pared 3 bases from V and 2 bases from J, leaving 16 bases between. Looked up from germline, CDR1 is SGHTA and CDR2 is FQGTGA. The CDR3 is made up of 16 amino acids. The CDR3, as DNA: TGTGCCAGCAGCTTCCGGAGCGCAGGGAAACAAGAGACCCAGTACTTC. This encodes CASSFRSAGKQETQYF.

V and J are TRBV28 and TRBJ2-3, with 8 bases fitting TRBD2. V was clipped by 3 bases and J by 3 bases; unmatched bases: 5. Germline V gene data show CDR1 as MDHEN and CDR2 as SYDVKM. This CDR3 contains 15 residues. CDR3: CASSLPAGVTDTQYF. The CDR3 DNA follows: TGTGCCAGCAGTTTGCCAGCGGGAGTGACAGATACGCAGTATTTT.

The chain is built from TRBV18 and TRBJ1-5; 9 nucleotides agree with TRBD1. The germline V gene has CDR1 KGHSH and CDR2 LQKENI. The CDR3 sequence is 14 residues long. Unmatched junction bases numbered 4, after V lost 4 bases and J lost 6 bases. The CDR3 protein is CASSQSGQGQPQHF. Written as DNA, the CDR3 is TGTGCCAGCTCACAATCGGGACAGGGTCAGCCCCAGCATTTT.

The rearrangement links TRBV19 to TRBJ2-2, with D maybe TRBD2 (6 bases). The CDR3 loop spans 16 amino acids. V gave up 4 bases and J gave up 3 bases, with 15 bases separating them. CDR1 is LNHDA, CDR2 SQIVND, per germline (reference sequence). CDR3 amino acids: CASSTLGGLDTGELFF. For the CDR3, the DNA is TGTGCCAGTAGTACGCTGGGGGGACTGGACACCGGGGAGCTGTTTTTT.

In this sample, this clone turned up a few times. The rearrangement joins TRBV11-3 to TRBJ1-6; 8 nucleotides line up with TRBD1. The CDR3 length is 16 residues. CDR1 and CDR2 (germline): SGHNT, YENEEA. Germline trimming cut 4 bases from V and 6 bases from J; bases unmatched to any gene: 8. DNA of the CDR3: TGTGCCAGCAGCTCCGACAGGGGTTTGGGTAATTCACCCCTCCACTTT. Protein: CASSSDRGLGNSPLHF.

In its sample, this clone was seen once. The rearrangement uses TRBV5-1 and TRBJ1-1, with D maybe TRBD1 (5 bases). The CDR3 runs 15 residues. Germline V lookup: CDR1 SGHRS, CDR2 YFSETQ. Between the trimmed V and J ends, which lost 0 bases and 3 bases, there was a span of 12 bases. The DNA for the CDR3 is TGCGCCAGCAGCTTGGTCGGGGGTAGGGACACTGAAGCTTTCTTT. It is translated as CASSLVGGRDTEAFF.

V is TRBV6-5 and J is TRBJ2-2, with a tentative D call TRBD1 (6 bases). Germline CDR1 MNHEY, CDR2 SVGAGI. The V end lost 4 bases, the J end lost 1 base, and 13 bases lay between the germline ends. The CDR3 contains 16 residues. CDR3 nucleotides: TGTGCCAGCAGTTGGACAGTGATTATGAACACCGGGGAGCTGTTTTTT. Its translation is CASSWTVIMNTGELFF.

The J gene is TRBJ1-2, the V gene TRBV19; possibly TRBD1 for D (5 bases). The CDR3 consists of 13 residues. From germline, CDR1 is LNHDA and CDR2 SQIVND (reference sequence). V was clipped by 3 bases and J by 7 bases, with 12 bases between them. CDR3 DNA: TGTGCCAGTAGTATTGGCAGGGTCCGTGGCTACACCTTC. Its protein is CASSIGRVRGYTF.

The CDR3 sequence is CASSLALAGYEQFF. CDR3 nucleotides: TGCGCCAGCAGCTTGGCACTAGCGGGCTATGAGCAGTTCTTC. The rearrangement uses TRBV5-1 and TRBJ2-1; 9 positions match TRBD2. The CDR3 extends over 14 amino acids. The V gene's germline CDR1 is SGHRS and CDR2 YFSETQ. V trimming: 0 bases; J trimming: 8 bases; junction bases outside the gene matches: 3.

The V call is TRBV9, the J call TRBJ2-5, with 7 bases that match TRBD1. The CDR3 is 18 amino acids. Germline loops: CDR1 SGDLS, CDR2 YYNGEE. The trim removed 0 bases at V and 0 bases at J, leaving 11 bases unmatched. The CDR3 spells CASSVGATGNLYQETQYF. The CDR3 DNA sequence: TGTGCCAGCAGCGTAGGGGCGACAGGGAACCTCTACCAAGAGACCCAGTACTTC.

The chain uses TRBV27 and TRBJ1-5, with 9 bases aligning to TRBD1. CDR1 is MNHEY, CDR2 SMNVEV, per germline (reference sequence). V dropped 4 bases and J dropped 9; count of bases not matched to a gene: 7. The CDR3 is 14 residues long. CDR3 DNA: TGTGCCAGCAGTTACGGGACAGGGAATTGGCCCCAGCATTTT. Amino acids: CASSYGTGNWPQHF.

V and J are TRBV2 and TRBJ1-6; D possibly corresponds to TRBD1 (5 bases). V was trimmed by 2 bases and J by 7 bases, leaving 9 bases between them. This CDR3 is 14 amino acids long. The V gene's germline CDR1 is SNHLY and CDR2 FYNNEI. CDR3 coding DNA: TGTGCCAGCAGTGAACTCCCAGGGAATTCACCCCTCCACTTT. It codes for CASSELPGNSPLHF.

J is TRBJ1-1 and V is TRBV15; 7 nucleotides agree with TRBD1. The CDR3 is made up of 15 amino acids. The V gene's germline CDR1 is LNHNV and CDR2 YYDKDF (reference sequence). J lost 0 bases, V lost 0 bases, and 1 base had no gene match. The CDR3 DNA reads TGTGCCACCAGCAGAGAGACAGGGATGAACACTGAAGCTTTCTTT. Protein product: CATSRETGMNTEAFF.

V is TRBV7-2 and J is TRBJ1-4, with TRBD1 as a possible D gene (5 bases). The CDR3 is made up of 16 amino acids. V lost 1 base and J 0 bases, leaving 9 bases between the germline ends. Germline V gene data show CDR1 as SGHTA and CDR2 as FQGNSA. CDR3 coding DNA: TGTGCCAGCAGCTTAGTGCAGGGAACAACTAATGAAAAACTGTTTTTT. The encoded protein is CASSLVQGTTNEKLFF.

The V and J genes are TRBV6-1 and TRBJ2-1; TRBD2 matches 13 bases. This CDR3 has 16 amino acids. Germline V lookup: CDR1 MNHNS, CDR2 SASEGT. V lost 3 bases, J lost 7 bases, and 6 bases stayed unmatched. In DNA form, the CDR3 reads TGTGCCAGCAGTGATCGACTAGCGGGAGGAGGTAATGAGCAGTTCTTC. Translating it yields CASSDRLAGGGNEQFF.

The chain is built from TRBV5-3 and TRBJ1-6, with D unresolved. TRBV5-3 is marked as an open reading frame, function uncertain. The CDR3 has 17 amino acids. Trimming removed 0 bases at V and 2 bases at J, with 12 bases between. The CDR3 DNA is TGTGCCAGAAGCTTGGGAAGCATTGAGGCCTATAATTCACCCCTCCACTTT. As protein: CARSLGSIEAYNSPLHF.

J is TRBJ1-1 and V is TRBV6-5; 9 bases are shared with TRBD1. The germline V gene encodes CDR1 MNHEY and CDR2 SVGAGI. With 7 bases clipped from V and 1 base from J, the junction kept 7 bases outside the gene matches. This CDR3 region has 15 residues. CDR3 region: CASTPGQGANTEAFF. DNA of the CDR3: TGTGCCAGCACCCCGGGACAGGGAGCGAACACTGAAGCTTTCTTT.

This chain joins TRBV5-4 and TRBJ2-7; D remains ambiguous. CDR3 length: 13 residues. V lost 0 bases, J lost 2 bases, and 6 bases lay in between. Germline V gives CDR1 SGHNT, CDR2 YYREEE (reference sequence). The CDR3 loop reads CASSLEQTYEQYF. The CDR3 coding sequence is TGTGCCAGCAGCTTGGAACAGACCTACGAGCAGTACTTC.

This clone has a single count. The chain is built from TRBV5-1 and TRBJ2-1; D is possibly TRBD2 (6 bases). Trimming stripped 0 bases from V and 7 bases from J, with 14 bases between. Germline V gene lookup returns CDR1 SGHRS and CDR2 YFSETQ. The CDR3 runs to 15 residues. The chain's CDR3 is CASSLAPGVENEQFF. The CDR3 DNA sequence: TGCGCCAGCAGCTTGGCCCCGGGGGTCGAGAATGAGCAGTTCTTC.

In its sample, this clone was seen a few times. As DNA, the CDR3 is TGTGCCAGCAGTGAAATGCGACGGGTCCAAGAGACCCAGTACTTC. Protein: CASSEMRRVQETQYF. J is TRBJ2-5 and V is TRBV2, with no clear D. The CDR3 loop spans 15 amino acids. The germline V and J ends were trimmed by 2 bases and 1 base, with 11 bases remaining between them. CDR1 SNHLY and CDR2 FYNNEI come from the germline V gene.

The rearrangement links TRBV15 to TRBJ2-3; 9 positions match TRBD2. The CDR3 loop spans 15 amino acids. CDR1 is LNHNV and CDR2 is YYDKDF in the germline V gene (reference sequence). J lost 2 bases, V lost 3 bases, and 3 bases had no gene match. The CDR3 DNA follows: TGTGCCACCAGCAGGGCTAGCGGGGTCACAGATACGCAGTATTTT. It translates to CATSRASGVTDTQYF.

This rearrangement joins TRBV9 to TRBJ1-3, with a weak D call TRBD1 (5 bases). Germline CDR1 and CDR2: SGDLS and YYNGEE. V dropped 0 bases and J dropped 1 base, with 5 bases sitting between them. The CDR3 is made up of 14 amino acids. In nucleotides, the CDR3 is TGTGCCAGCAGCGTAGCAGGGTCTGGAAACACCATATATTTT. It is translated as CASSVAGSGNTIYF.